These 23 T cell receptor beta chains share one sample of origin, sequenced in a study of T cell responses to AZD1222 COVID-19 vaccine. The method was immunoSEQ multiplex PCR; TCRdb's version includes in-frame clones alone and lacks a portion of them. There are 120,000 or so clones in the sample; around 90% occur only once, and less than 6.5% lies in the top ten. This sample comprised peripheral blood, obtained on day 0 of AZD1222 vaccination. These receptors originate from an adult in good health.

This clone was detected only once. The CDR3 coding sequence is TGTGCCACCACCAGGGGGGGAAAGGACACTGAAGCTTTCTTT. It encodes CATTRGGKDTEAFF. J is TRBJ1-1 and V is TRBV15; 7 nucleotides match TRBD1. Germline V gene lookup returns CDR1 LNHNV and CDR2 YYDKDF (reference sequence). The CDR3 spans 14 residues. V trimming: 7 bases; J trimming: 3 bases; junction bases outside the gene matches: 8.

This chain uses TRBV28 with TRBJ1-2; D call uncertain. The length of the CDR3 is 11 residues. Germline V gives CDR1 MDHEN, CDR2 SYDVKM. V lost 2 bases and J lost 13, with 11 bases in between. The DNA for the CDR3 is TGTGCCAGCAGTTTAGGATACCGCCCCACCTTC. Translated, it gives CASSLGYRPTF.

The chain employs TRBV27 and TRBJ1-1; 8 bases line up with TRBD1. This CDR3 has 14 amino acids. V trimming: 7 bases; J trimming: 4 bases; junction bases outside the gene matches: 8. The germline V gene encodes CDR1 MNHEY and CDR2 SMNVEV (reference sequence). As DNA, the CDR3 is TGTGCCAGCATCCCGACAGGGGCGGGCACTGAAGCTTTCTTT. It yields the protein CASIPTGAGTEAFF.

The chain couples TRBV10-3 to TRBJ1-2, with no clear D. V was trimmed by 3 bases and J by 4 bases, leaving 9 bases between them. The CDR3 spans 13 residues. Germline V gives CDR1 ENHRY, CDR2 SYGVKD. The CDR3 protein is CAISDGVFYGYTF. The CDR3 DNA follows: TGTGCCATCAGTGACGGAGTCTTCTATGGCTACACCTTC.

The chain has TRBV3-1 (or the pseudogene TRBV3-2) and TRBJ1-1, with D perhaps matching TRBD1 (5 bases). Trimming stripped 4 bases from V and 1 base from J, with 10 bases between. This CDR3 is 14 amino acids long. Germline loops: CDR1 LGHDT, CDR2 YNNKEL (reference sequence). The CDR3 nucleotides read TGTGCCAGCAGCCGAACAGGAGGGAACACTGAAGCTTTCTTT. It yields the protein CASSRTGGNTEAFF.

V gene TRBV6-5 combines with J gene TRBJ1-6, with 7 nucleotides matching TRBD1. The CDR3 runs 14 residues. Per the germline V gene, CDR1 is MNHEY and CDR2 is SVGAGI. V gave up 7 bases and J gave up 5 bases; unmatched junction bases: 5. The CDR3 nucleotides read TGTGCCAGCACAGGGACAGTAGATAATTCACCCCTCCACTTT. This gives the protein CASTGTVDNSPLHF.

CDR3 sequence reads: CASRTIGQGSGGYTF. As DNA, the CDR3 is TGTGCCAGCAGAACGATAGGACAGGGGTCTGGTGGCTACACCTTC. This chain joins TRBV3-1 (or the pseudogene TRBV3-2) and TRBJ1-2, with TRBD1 matching over 9 bases. This CDR3 contains 15 residues. CDR1 and CDR2 from the germline V gene are LGHDT and YNNKEL (reference sequence). The V and J ends lost 6 bases and 7 bases, in that order; junction bases with no gene match: 12.

The V gene is TRBV19, the J gene TRBJ2-2; D is unclear. Between the trimmed V and J ends, which lost 3 bases and 5 bases, there was a span of 19 bases. The CDR3 is 17 amino acids. Germline V gene lookup returns CDR1 LNHDA and CDR2 SQIVND (reference sequence). The CDR3 loop reads CASSIRVVGDRTGELFF. CDR3 DNA: TGTGCCAGTAGTATCCGGGTGGTGGGTGATCGGACCGGGGAGCTGTTTTTT.

The chain has TRBV27 and TRBJ2-1, with a tentative D call TRBD2 (5 bases). V was trimmed by 6 bases and J by 2 bases, leaving 11 bases between them. There are 14 residues in the CDR3. CDR1 is MNHEY, CDR2 SMNVEV, per germline (reference sequence). CDR3 in amino acids: CASRGFGTYNEQFF. DNA for the CDR3: TGTGCCAGCAGGGGATTCGGGACCTACAATGAGCAGTTCTTC.

The J gene is TRBJ2-7, the V gene TRBV2, with a tentative D call TRBD2 (5 bases). CDR1 and CDR2 from the germline V gene are SNHLY and FYNNEI. The CDR3 loop spans 14 amino acids. V was clipped by 9 bases and J by 5 bases, with 20 bases between them. Written as DNA, the CDR3 is TGTGCCAGTGGTAAGCCCGGGAATCTCCACGAGCAGTACTTC. Amino acid sequence: CASGKPGNLHEQYF.

The chain links TRBV12-3 or TRBV12-4 to TRBJ1-2, with D possibly matching TRBD1 (5 bases). Trimming shortened V by 7 bases and J by 8 bases, and 17 bases separated the two germline ends. The CDR3 sequence is 13 residues long. Written as DNA, the CDR3 is TGTGCCAGCACCTTGCCAGGGCATGGCGGCTACACCTTC. Translated, it gives CASTLPGHGGYTF.

The V gene is TRBV7-2, the J gene TRBJ1-2, with D uncertain. Trimming removed 7 bases from V and 4 bases from J, with 22 bases in between. The CDR3 is 16 residues long. Germline values: CDR1 SGHTA, CDR2 FQGNSA. The CDR3 DNA follows: TGTGCCAGCAACCCCCCCTGGGCCCGAACCATCTATGGCTACACCTTC. It specifies CASNPPWARTIYGYTF.

V usage is TRBV30 and J usage is TRBJ1-3; D gene unclear. Trimming shortened V by 3 bases and J by 2 bases, and 11 bases separated the two germline ends. The germline CDR1 and CDR2 sequences are GTSNPN and SVGIG (reference sequence). The CDR3 is 14 residues long. CDR3 loop: CAWSPDQTGNTIYF. The CDR3 bases are TGTGCCTGGAGCCCCGACCAAACTGGAAACACCATATATTTT.

The gene calls are TRBV10-2 and TRBJ1-5; tentative D call: TRBD1 (5 bases). In germline, CDR1 is WSHSY, CDR2 SAAADI. This CDR3 is 12 amino acids long. V gave up 10 bases and J gave up 4 bases, with 11 bases separating them. In DNA form, the CDR3 reads TGCGCCATTCACGACAGTAATCAGCCCCAGCATTTT. It yields the protein CAIHDSNQPQHF.

In this sample, this clone turned up once. J is TRBJ2-2 and V is TRBV7-9, with D possibly matching TRBD2 (5 bases). Germline lookup yields CDR1 SEHNR and CDR2 FQNEAQ (reference sequence). Trimming took 0 bases from V and 2 from J, leaving 10 bases between them. The length of the CDR3 is 16 residues. The CDR3 sequence is CASSLAGVSNTGELFF. The CDR3 coding sequence is TGTGCCAGCAGCTTAGCGGGAGTTAGCAACACCGGGGAGCTGTTTTTT.

The chain recombines TRBV29-1 with TRBJ1-2; 7 nucleotides agree with TRBD1. With 3 bases clipped from V and 2 bases from J, the junction kept 12 bases outside the gene matches. Per the germline V gene, CDR1 is SQVTM and CDR2 is ANQGSEA. The CDR3 consists of 16 residues. The CDR3 DNA reads TGCAGCGTTGAGTTTGGCCTTGGGACAGCCAACTATGGCTACACCTTC. Protein: CSVEFGLGTANYGYTF.

The chain combines TRBV18 with TRBJ1-5; perhaps TRBD1 as D (6 bases). Germline lookup yields CDR1 KGHSH and CDR2 LQKENI. V dropped 5 bases and J dropped 3 bases, with 11 bases sitting between them. The CDR3 runs to 14 residues. CDR3 residues: CASSSTGLNQPQHF. The CDR3 bases are TGTGCCAGCTCATCCACAGGGCTCAATCAGCCCCAGCATTTT.

The chain couples TRBV29-1 to TRBJ1-2; a possible D gene is TRBD1 (6 bases). Looked up from germline, CDR1 is SQVTM and CDR2 is ANQGSEA. V shed 3 bases and J shed 0 bases, with 8 bases lying between them. The CDR3 consists of 13 residues. The CDR3 DNA is TGCAGCGTTGATAGGGGGTCTAACTATGGCTACACCTTC. This gives the protein CSVDRGSNYGYTF.

The chain couples TRBV6-1 to TRBJ2-1; D gene uncertain. CDR3 length: 16 residues. Trimming cost V 0 bases and J 2 bases, with 11 bases left between them. From germline, CDR1 is MNHNS and CDR2 SASEGT. The CDR3 here is CASSEATLSPYNEQFF. In DNA form, the CDR3 reads TGTGCCAGCAGTGAAGCAACGCTATCCCCCTACAATGAGCAGTTCTTC.

The J gene is TRBJ1-1, the V gene TRBV18; D is ambiguous. The CDR3 spans 13 residues. V was clipped by 3 bases and J by 2 bases, with 7 bases between them. Per germline, CDR1 KGHSH and CDR2 LQKENI. The CDR3 bases are TGTGCCAGCTCACCCCTTCCCAACACTGAAGCTTTCTTT. Its translation is CASSPLPNTEAFF. Full variable domain (rest looked up from reference TRBV18 and TRBJ1-1): NAGVMQNPRHLVRRRGQEARLRCSPMKGHSHVYWYRQLPEEGLKFMVYLQKENIIDESGMPKERFSAEFPKEGPSILRIQQVVRGDSAAYFCASSPLPNTEAFFGQGTRLTVV.

The chain links TRBV3-1 (or the pseudogene TRBV3-2) to TRBJ2-1, with a possible D match to TRBD2 (5 bases). Germline V gene lookup returns CDR1 LGHDT and CDR2 YNNKEL (reference sequence). The V end was cut by 4 bases, the J end by 3 bases, with 10 bases between. CDR3 size: 14 residues. CDR3 DNA: TGTGCCAGCAGCCCGCCGGGAATCTACAATGAGCAGTTCTTC. Its protein product is CASSPPGIYNEQFF.

The chain has TRBV19 and TRBJ2-1, with no clear D. Germline CDR1 and CDR2: LNHDA and SQIVND (reference sequence). V dropped 5 bases and J dropped 8 bases, with 7 bases sitting between them. The CDR3 has 11 amino acids. The CDR3 DNA reads TGTGCCAGTAGTGCCCGGGATGAGCAGTTCTTC. Encoded protein: CASSARDEQFF.

The sample holds one count of this clone. J is TRBJ2-7 and V is TRBV7-8; possibly TRBD2 for D (6 bases). The CDR3 consists of 14 residues. The ends were cut back, 2 bases at V and 4 bases at J, with 12 bases in the middle. Germline CDR1 and CDR2: SGHVS and FQNEAQ. CDR3 protein: CASSLLDGGYEQYF. The CDR3 DNA is TGTGCCAGCAGCTTACTGGACGGGGGATACGAGCAGTACTTC.